This is a list of T cell receptor beta chains from one sample in a study of blood T cells in healthy people across ages. MiXCR, applied by TCRdb to the 5' RACE reads, yields one record per CDR3 protein. The sample holds some 900,000 distinct CDR3 sequences, 29% seen once. Sequencing was carried out using blood. These receptors originate from a woman at least 80 years old in good health. Each CDR3 is given with its conserved first and last residue. D genes are given only for firm matches. For some rows the clone size is stated as once, few or many, or as a class when expanded; others skip it.

>NA|NA|TRBJ1-1|TRBV20-1
TGCAGTGCCGCGGACAAGGTTTTCATGAACACTGAAGCTTTCTTT
CSAADKVFMNTEAFF
>few|NA|TRBJ1-1|TRBV27
TGTGCCAGCAGTGACCAGGGCTGGACTGAAGCTTTCTTT
CASSDQGWTEAFF
>NA|NA|TRBJ1-1|TRBV18
TGTGCCAGCTCACCAGCGGGCGGAATGAACACTGAAGCTTTCTTT
CASSPAGGMNTEAFF
>few|NA|TRBJ2-1|TRBV14
TGTGCCAGCAGCCAATTCCCGGGACGGGAGCAGTTCTTC
CASSQFPGREQFF
>many|TRBD1|TRBJ2-1|TRBV7-9
TGTGCCAGCAGCCCGGACAGGGGATACAATGAGCAGTTCTTC
CASSPDRGYNEQFF
>many|NA|TRBJ2-7|TRBV7-2
TGTGCCAGCAGCCGAAGGGGGGGGCAGGGGACTACGTCGGGCGAGCAGTACTTC
CASSRRGGQGTTSGEQYF
>few|NA|TRBJ1-5|TRBV19
TGTGCCAGTATTAAGGCAGGGTGGGGCAATCAGCCCCAGCATTTT
CASIKAGWGNQPQHF
>many|TRBD1|TRBJ2-5|TRBV20-1
TGCAGTGCTGTCCGGGGACAGGGGGCTGAGACCCAGTACTTC
CSAVRGQGAETQYF
>NA|TRBD1|TRBJ1-6|TRBV30
TGTGCCTCCGGGACAGGGCTTTCACCCCTCCACTTT
CASGTGLSPLHF
>NA|TRBD2|TRBJ2-4|TRBV6-6
TGTGCCAGCAGGGGACTAGCGGGGGTAAACATTCAGTACTTC
CASRGLAGVNIQYF
>many|NA|TRBJ2-7|TRBV20-1
TGCAGTGCTAGAGAGGCGACCTCCTACGAGCAGTACTTC
CSAREATSYEQYF
>NA|TRBD2|TRBJ2-1|TRBV20-1
TGCAGTGCTATACGACTAGCGGGGGTATACAGTGAGCAGTTCTTC
CSAIRLAGVYSEQFF
>many|NA|TRBJ2-1|TRBV6-2/TRBV6-3
TGTGCCAGCAGTTCCCGTGGGGAGTCGCAGTTCTTC
CASSSRGESQFF
>few|TRBD2|TRBJ2-4|TRBV6-2/TRBV6-3
TGTGCCAGCAGTTGGGGGCGCGGGGGGGCCAGCAACATTCAGTACTTC
CASSWGRGGASNIQYF
>NA|NA|TRBJ2-1|TRBV20-1
TGCAGTATCTCCAGGACTGACACCAATGAGCAGTTCTTC
CSISRTDTNEQFF
>many|NA|TRBJ2-5|TRBV5-5
TGTGCCAGCAGCTTGGTTACAGTGGGGGAGACCCAGTACTTC
CASSLVTVGETQYF
>few|NA|TRBJ2-7|TRBV12-3/TRBV12-4
TGTGCCAGCAGTTTACGGTCCCACGAGCAGTACTTC
CASSLRSHEQYF
>NA|NA|TRBJ2-5|TRBV6-1
TGTGCCAGCCAAACGGGCTTGAATTGGTTAAATGAGCAGTACTTC
CASQTGLNWLNEQYF
>NA|NA|TRBJ2-5|TRBV28
TGTGCCAGTTTTGGAGGGCAAGAGACCCAGTACTTC
CASFGGQETQYF
>NA|NA|TRBJ1-1|TRBV30
TGTGCCTGGGGTCCCGTGCCGAACACTGAAGCTTTCTTT
CAWGPVPNTEAFF
>few|NA|TRBJ2-2|TRBV14
TGTGCCAGCAGCCAACACCAGGTCGGGGAGCTGTTTTTT
CASSQHQVGELFF
>few|NA|TRBJ2-1|TRBV12-3/TRBV12-4
TGTGCCAGCAGGAGGACAGGGAGGGACAATGAGCAGTTCTTC
CASRRTGRDNEQFF
>many|NA|TRBJ2-1|TRBV12-3/TRBV12-4
TGTGCCAGCAGCCTACAGGGTCTGTCCTACAATGAGCAGTTCTTC
CASSLQGLSYNEQFF
>NA|TRBD1|TRBJ1-5|TRBV7-9
TGTGCCAGCAGCCACCAGGGGGAACGTCAGCCCCAGCATTTT
CASSHQGERQPQHF
>NA|NA|TRBJ2-7|TRBV7-2
TGTGCCAGCAGCTCAGCGGTGTGGGCCCGTTACGAGCAGTACTTC
CASSSAVWARYEQYF
>many|TRBD2|TRBJ2-1|TRBV4-3
TGCGCCAGCAGCCAAGGTGTGAGCGGGGGGGCACCCTACAATGAGCAGTTCTTC
CASSQGVSGGAPYNEQFF
>few|NA|TRBJ1-2|TRBV27
TGTGCCAGCAGAGGAACCGACTGGAACTATGGCTACACCTTC
CASRGTDWNYGYTF
>many|TRBD1|TRBJ2-7|TRBV9
TGTGCCAGCAGCCCCGGGACAGGGTACAACGAGCAGTACTTC
CASSPGTGYNEQYF
>many|NA|TRBJ2-1|TRBV2
TGTGCCAGCAGTGTGGACAGCAATGAGCAGTTCTTC
CASSVDSNEQFF
>many|NA|TRBJ2-1|TRBV20-1
TGCAGTGCTAGAAGGCAGGGGATTGACAATGAGCAGTTCTTC
CSARRQGIDNEQFF
>many|NA|TRBJ1-1|TRBV20-1
TGCAGTGCTAGAGGGGGGGCCACTGAAGCTTTCTTT
CSARGGATEAFF
>few|NA|TRBJ2-7|TRBV13
TGTGCCAGCAGCGGCGGGGCTTCAACCTACGAGCAGTACTTC
CASSGGASTYEQYF
>many|NA|TRBJ1-2|TRBV7-2
TGTGCCAGCAGCTTAGAATCTGGCGACTATGGCTACACCTTC
CASSLESGDYGYTF
>NA|NA|TRBJ2-1|TRBV30
TGTGCCTGGAGTGGAACAGGGTCCTACAATGAGCAGTTCTTC
CAWSGTGSYNEQFF
>NA|NA|TRBJ1-2|TRBV7-9
TGTGCCAGCAGCTCGGCAGCGTATAACTACACCTTC
CASSSAAYNYTF
>many|NA|TRBJ1-4|TRBV13
TGTGCCAGCAGCAGCACGGGGCATAATGAAAAACTGTTTTTT
CASSSTGHNEKLFF
>NA|NA|TRBJ2-1|TRBV4-1
TGCGCCAGCAGCCAAGCGGGTAAAAATGAGCAGTTCTTC
CASSQAGKNEQFF
>few|TRBD1|TRBJ2-2|TRBV29-1
TGCAGCGTAGACAGGGACACCGGGGAGCTGTTTTTT
CSVDRDTGELFF
>NA|TRBD1|TRBJ1-1|TRBV7-2
TGTGCCAGCAGCAAAAAAGGACAGGGTACTGAAGCTTTCTTT
CASSKKGQGTEAFF
>few|NA|TRBJ1-4|TRBV10-1
TGCGCCAGCAGTGTCCGGACTGAAAATGAAAAACTGTTTTTT
CASSVRTENEKLFF
>few|NA|TRBJ2-2|TRBV12-3/TRBV12-4
TGTGCCAGCAGTTTGGGTGTCCGGGAGCTGTTTTTT
CASSLGVRELFF
>NA|TRBD1|TRBJ2-7|TRBV5-1
TGCGCCAGCAGCTCGGGACAGGGGGCAGTGAGTGAGCAGTACTTT
CASSSGQGAVSEQYF
>NA|TRBD1|TRBJ1-2|TRBV9
TGTGCCAGCAGCGCCAGACAGGGCTGGGATGGCTACACCTTC
CASSARQGWDGYTF
>many|TRBD2|TRBJ2-3|TRBV3-1
TGTGCCAGCAGCCGAGAGCGGGGGAGCACAGATACGCAGTATTTT
CASSRERGSTDTQYF
>NA|NA|TRBJ1-6|TRBV3-1
TGTGCCAGCAGCCAAGATCAGTTGGTTGCGGGCAATAATTCACCCCTCCACTTT
CASSQDQLVAGNNSPLHF
>many|NA|TRBJ2-1|TRBV20-1
TGCAGTGCTCCGACTTACAATGAGCAGTTCTTC
CSAPTYNEQFF
>many|TRBD2|TRBJ2-3|TRBV29-1
TGCAGCGCCGAATCCCCGCTAGCGGGTAGAGATACGCAGTATTTT
CSAESPLAGRDTQYF
>NA|TRBD2|TRBJ2-1|TRBV20-1
TGCAGTGCCAATACCGGGACTAGCATGAATGAGCAGTTCTTC
CSANTGTSMNEQFF
>many|TRBD1|TRBJ2-5|TRBV6-2/TRBV6-3
TGTGCCAGCAGGAGCGGACAGGAAGAGACCCAGTACTTC
CASRSGQEETQYF
>few|NA|TRBJ1-3|TRBV6-6
TGTGCCAGCACGGGGGGATCTGGAAACACCATATATTTT
CASTGGSGNTIYF
>NA|TRBD1|TRBJ2-1|TRBV5-1
TGCGCCAGCAGCTTGGCGGACAGGGGAGTAGATGAGCAGTTCTTC
CASSLADRGVDEQFF
>many|NA|TRBJ1-6|TRBV20-1
TGCAGTGCTAGGAGGGAATCCTCACCCCTCCACTTT
CSARRESSPLHF
>NA|NA|TRBJ1-2|TRBV30
TGTGCCTGGAGCAACCGTGGGGCAGATGGCTACACCTTC
CAWSNRGADGYTF
>NA|TRBD1|TRBJ1-6|TRBV7-9
TGTGCCAGCAGCGATGACAGGGCCTCACCCCTCCACTTT
CASSDDRASPLHF
>many|NA|TRBJ1-2|TRBV7-2
TGTGCCAGCAGGCAAGACTATGGCTACACCTTC
CASRQDYGYTF
>NA|NA|TRBJ1-4|TRBV30
TGTGCTTCCCGACCTCCAGCTTTTACTGAAAAACTGTTTTTT
CASRPPAFTEKLFF
>many|TRBD2|TRBJ2-1|TRBV20-1
TGCAGTGCCCTTAGCGGGGTAAGCTCCTACAATGAGCAGTTCTTC
CSALSGVSSYNEQFF
>NA|NA|TRBJ1-6|TRBV20-1
TGCAGTGCTAGAGATCTGGGGGCTAATTCACCCCTCCACTTT
CSARDLGANSPLHF
>few|NA|TRBJ1-1|TRBV6-5
TGTGCCAGCAGTTCCCCCAGGGACACTGAAGCTTTCTTT
CASSSPRDTEAFF
>NA|NA|TRBJ2-5|TRBV21-1
TGTGCCAGCAGCAACGGGATTAGCGGGGGACAAGAGACCCAGTACTTC
CASSNGISGGQETQYF